This entry lists 5 T cell receptor beta chains sequenced from one sample in a study of cytomegalovirus exposure and HLA in healthy donors. Amplification used 60 Vbeta primers and 13 Jbeta primers. Sequencing used immunoSEQ multiplex PCR; TCRdb keeps in-frame clones, though not all of them. The data contain under 200,000 clones, roughly 80% of them singletons. Sequencing input: PBMCs. These receptors all stem from a woman in her late teens or twenties in good health and CMV-seronegative.

The sample holds one count of this clone. The genes are TRBV9 and TRBJ1-3; no firm D call. The CDR3 runs to 12 residues. Germline V gene data show CDR1 as SGDLS and CDR2 as YYNGEE. V was pared by 4 bases and J by 5 bases, with 7 bases between. The CDR3 coding sequence is TGTGCCAGCAGCCCACTCAGAAACACCATATATTTT. Translation: CASSPLRNTIYF.

The sample holds a few counts of this clone. The chain joins TRBV7-2 to TRBJ2-2; D remains unclear. The CDR3 is made up of 13 amino acids. CDR1 is SGHTA and CDR2 is FQGNSA in the germline V gene. The V end lost 5 bases, the J end lost 4 bases, and 8 bases lay between the germline ends. The CDR3, as DNA: TGTGCCAGCAGCAAGAGAGGCACCGGGGAGCTGTTTTTT. This encodes CASSKRGTGELFF.

The chain links TRBV10-2 to TRBJ2-5; TRBD2 aligns across 8 bases. Germline CDR1 WSHSY, CDR2 SAAADI. The junction had 8 bases not matched to a gene; V was cut back by 3 bases and J by 5 bases. This CDR3 has 15 amino acids. DNA for the CDR3: TGCGCCAGCAGTGAACCCCGACTAGCGCGGGAGACCCAGTACTTC. Encoded protein: CASSEPRLARETQYF.

This clone was recorded a few times. The rearrangement joins TRBV6-1 to TRBJ1-3, with 7 bases matching TRBD1. CDR1 and CDR2 from the germline V gene are MNHNS and SASEGT. The CDR3 is 13 residues long. With 10 bases clipped from V and 0 bases from J, the junction kept 3 bases outside the gene matches. Here the CDR3 DNA reads TGTGCCATAACAGGGGACTCTGGAAACACCATATATTTT. Protein sequence: CAITGDSGNTIYF.

This clone was picked up a small number of times. V usage is TRBV6-6 and J usage is TRBJ2-1; 9 positions match TRBD1. With V trimmed by 6 bases and J by 14 bases, 14 bases remained unmatched. This CDR3 is 14 amino acids long. Germline CDR1 and CDR2: MNHNY and SVGAGI (reference sequence). In nucleotides, the CDR3 is TGTGCCAGCAGCGCAGGGGGACAGGGCCAGGTGGAGTTCTTC. Protein sequence: CASSAGGQGQVEFF.